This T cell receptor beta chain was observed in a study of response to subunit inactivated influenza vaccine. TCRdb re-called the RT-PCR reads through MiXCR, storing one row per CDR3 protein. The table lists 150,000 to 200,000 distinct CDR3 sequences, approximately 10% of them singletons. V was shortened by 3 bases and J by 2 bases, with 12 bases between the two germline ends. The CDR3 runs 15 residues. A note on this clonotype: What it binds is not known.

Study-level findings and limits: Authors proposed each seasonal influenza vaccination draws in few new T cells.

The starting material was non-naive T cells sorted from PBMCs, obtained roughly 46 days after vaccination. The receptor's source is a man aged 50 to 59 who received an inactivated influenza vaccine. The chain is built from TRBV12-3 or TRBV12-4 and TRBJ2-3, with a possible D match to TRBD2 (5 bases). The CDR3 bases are TGTGCCAGCAGTTTTGGTGGGAGCAACACAGATACGCAGTATTTT. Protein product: CASSFGGSNTDTQYF.